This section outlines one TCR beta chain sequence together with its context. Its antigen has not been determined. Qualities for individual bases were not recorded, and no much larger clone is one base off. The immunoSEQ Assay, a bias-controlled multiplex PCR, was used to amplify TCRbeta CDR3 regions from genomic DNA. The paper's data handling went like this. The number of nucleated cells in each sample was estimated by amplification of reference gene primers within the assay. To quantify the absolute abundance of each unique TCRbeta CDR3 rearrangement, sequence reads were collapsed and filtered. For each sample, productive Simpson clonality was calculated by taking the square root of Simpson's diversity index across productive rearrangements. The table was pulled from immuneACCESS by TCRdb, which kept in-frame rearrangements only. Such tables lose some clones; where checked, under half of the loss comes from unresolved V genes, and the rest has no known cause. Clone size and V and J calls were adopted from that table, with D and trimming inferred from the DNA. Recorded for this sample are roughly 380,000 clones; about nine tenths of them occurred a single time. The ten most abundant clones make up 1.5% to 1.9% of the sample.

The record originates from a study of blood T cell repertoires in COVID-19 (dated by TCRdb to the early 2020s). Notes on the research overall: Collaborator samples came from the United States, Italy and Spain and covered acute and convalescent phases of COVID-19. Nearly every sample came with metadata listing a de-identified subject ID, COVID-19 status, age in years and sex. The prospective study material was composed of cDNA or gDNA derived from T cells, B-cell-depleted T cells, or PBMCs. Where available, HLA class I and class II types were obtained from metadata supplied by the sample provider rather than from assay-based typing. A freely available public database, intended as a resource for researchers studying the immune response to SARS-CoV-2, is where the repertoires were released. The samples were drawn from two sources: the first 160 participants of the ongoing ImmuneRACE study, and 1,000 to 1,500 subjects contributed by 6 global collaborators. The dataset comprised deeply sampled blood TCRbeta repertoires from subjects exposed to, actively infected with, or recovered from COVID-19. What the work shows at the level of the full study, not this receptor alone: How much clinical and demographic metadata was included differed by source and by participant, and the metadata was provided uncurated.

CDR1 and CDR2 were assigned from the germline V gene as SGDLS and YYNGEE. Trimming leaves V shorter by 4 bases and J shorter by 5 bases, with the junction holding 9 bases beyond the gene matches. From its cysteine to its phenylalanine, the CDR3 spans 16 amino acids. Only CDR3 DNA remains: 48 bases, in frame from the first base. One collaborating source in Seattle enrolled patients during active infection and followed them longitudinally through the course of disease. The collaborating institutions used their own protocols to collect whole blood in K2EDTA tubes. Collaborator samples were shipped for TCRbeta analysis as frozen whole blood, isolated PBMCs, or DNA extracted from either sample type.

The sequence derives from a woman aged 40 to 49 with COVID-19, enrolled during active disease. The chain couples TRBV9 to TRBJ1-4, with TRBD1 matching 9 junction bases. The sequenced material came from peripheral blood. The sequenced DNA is TGTGCCAGCAGCCGTCGGACGGGACAGGGCAATGAAAAACTGTTTTTT. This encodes CASSRRTGQGNEKLFF.